This T cell receptor beta chain was observed in a study of blood T cell repertoires in COVID-19. The overall study: Samples representing acute and convalescent COVID-19 were sourced from the United States, Italy and Spain. In each case, the material was cDNA or gDNA derived from T cells, B-cell-depleted T cells, or PBMCs.

Authors' analysis steps: Amplification from reference gene primers served as the basis for estimated nucleated cell counts. Data came from immunoSEQ multiplex PCR; TCRdb stores just in-frame clones and leaves some out. The V and J calls and clone size are taken from that table; D and trimming were inferred from the DNA. This table holds approximately 140,000 clones, 80% to 90% found once. The germline V gene encodes CDR1 SGHDT and CDR2 YYEEEE. The CDR3 consists of 14 residues. Trimming removed 1 base from V and 4 bases from J, with 9 bases in between. The sequence was obtained from a human donor with acute or convalescent COVID-19. The donor label of this sample is uncertain. Sequencing input: peripheral blood. This sequence joins TRBV5-6 and TRBJ1-5; possibly TRBD1 for D (6 bases). CDR3 sequence (DNA): TGTGCCAGCAGCTTGAAGGGGGGGAATCAGCCCCAGCATTTT. Its translation: CASSLKGGNQPQHF.